These 15 T cell receptor beta chains came from one sample sequenced in a study of shared clonotypes between healthy human individuals. Data came from immunoSEQ multiplex PCR; TCRdb stores just in-frame clones and leaves some out. The table includes fewer than 850,000 clones, more than 70% detected once. Material: memory CD4+ T cells sorted from blood. Subset denoted: CD45RA-negative fraction. The receptors were gathered from a woman under 40 in good health.

The J gene is TRBJ1-2, the V gene TRBV4-1; D call uncertain. Trimming removed 3 bases at V and 8 bases at J, with 16 bases between. The CDR3 consists of 14 residues. The germline V gene has CDR1 MGHRA and CDR2 YSYEKL. The CDR3 DNA is TGCGCCAGCAGCCAGGACCGAGGGTTTAGAGGCTACACCTTC. It yields the protein CASSQDRGFRGYTF.

This clone was picked up a small number of times. The rearrangement joins TRBV6-5 to TRBJ2-7; 12 bases agree with TRBD2. Germline CDR1 is MNHEY and CDR2 is SVGAGI. Trimming at V came to 5 bases and at J to 6 bases, leaving 5 bases not matched to a gene. This CDR3 is built from 14 residues. In nucleotides, the CDR3 is TGTGCCAGCAGTCAGACTAGCGGGAGTGGCGAGCAGTACTTC. It encodes CASSQTSGSGEQYF.

The chain has TRBV6-1 and TRBJ2-7; tentative D call: TRBD2 (5 bases). Per the germline V gene, CDR1 is MNHNS and CDR2 is SASEGT. The CDR3 length is 13 residues. With 4 bases removed from V and 7 bases from J, the gap between germline ends came to 14 bases. The CDR3 reads CASSVTGLGEQYF. The CDR3 DNA follows: TGTGCCAGCAGTGTGACGGGATTAGGGGAGCAGTACTTC.

The chain employs TRBV5-1 and TRBJ2-2, with D possibly called TRBD1 or TRBD2 (5 bases each). Germline V gene data show CDR1 as SGHRS and CDR2 as YFSETQ. The CDR3 extends over 16 amino acids. V gave up 0 bases and J gave up 5 bases, with 14 bases separating them. CDR3 nucleotides: TGCGCCAGCAGCTTGGCCGGGGCGGCTGGGACCGGGGAGCTGTTTTTT. It yields the protein CASSLAGAAGTGELFF.

This clone was observed a few times. The V call is TRBV19, the J call TRBJ2-7; D is unresolved. The CDR3 consists of 15 residues. Per germline, CDR1 LNHDA and CDR2 SQIVND (reference sequence). The V and J ends lost 6 bases and 3 bases respectively, with 18 bases between them. CDR3 in amino acids: CASSRGRDQSYEQYF. CDR3 nucleotide sequence: TGTGCCAGTAGCCGTGGGCGTGACCAGAGCTACGAGCAGTACTTC.

The V and J genes are TRBV30 and TRBJ1-1; D ambiguous. CDR3 length equals 11 residues. In germline, CDR1 is GTSNPN, CDR2 SVGIG (reference sequence). V was pared by 4 bases and J by 0 bases, with 3 bases between. CDR3 nucleotides: TGTGCCTGGACTGTGAACACTGAAGCTTTCTTT. It specifies CAWTVNTEAFF.

The chain joins TRBV6-6 to TRBJ2-1; the D is unclear. Germline lookup yields CDR1 MNHNY and CDR2 SVGAGI (reference sequence). V was cut by 10 bases and J by 4 bases, with 8 bases left in between. CDR3 length: 11 amino acids. DNA for the CDR3: TGTGCCACACTCGAATACAATGAGCAGTTCTTC. This encodes CATLEYNEQFF.

This chain joins TRBV7-9 and TRBJ2-5, with D tentatively TRBD1 or TRBD2 (6 bases each). Per germline, CDR1 SEHNR and CDR2 FQNEAQ (reference sequence). The V and J ends lost 6 bases and 5 bases respectively, with 16 bases between them. This CDR3 has 14 amino acids. This CDR3 reads CASRGKGGQETQYF. The CDR3 bases are TGTGCCAGCAGGGGTAAAGGGGGGCAGGAGACCCAGTACTTC.

The chain recombines TRBV10-3 with TRBJ2-7; 9 nucleotides agree with TRBD1. J gave up 7 bases and V 3 bases, and 10 bases lay outside the gene matches. Germline V gene data show CDR1 as ENHRY and CDR2 as SYGVKD. The CDR3 is 15 residues long. CDR3 loop: CAISEYRDRAGEQYF. The CDR3, as DNA: TGTGCCATCAGTGAATACCGGGACAGGGCAGGGGAGCAGTACTTC.

Of note for this clone: The germline gene is not matched at one end of the junction; a read error may be the cause. This chain links TRBV6-5 with TRBJ2-7, with D tentatively TRBD2 (7 bases). CDR3 length: 14 amino acids. CDR1 is MNHEY and CDR2 is SVGAGI in the germline V gene. Here the CDR3 reads CASRTQRDIQSDIF. DNA for the CDR3: TGTGCCAGCAGGACCCAGCGGGACATACAATCGGACATCTTC.

The gene calls are TRBV9 and TRBJ2-1; D might be TRBD2 (6 bases). This CDR3 has 11 residues. Germline loops: CDR1 SGDLS, CDR2 YYNGEE. Trimming pared 0 bases from V and 16 bases from J, leaving 11 bases between. The CDR3 loop reads CASSVAGETFF. In DNA form, the CDR3 reads TGTGCCAGCAGCGTAGCGGGGGAGACTTTCTTC.

This rearrangement joins TRBV9 to TRBJ2-2, with D perhaps TRBD2 (5 bases). Trimming pared 5 bases from V and 3 bases from J, leaving 17 bases between. Per the germline V gene, CDR1 is SGDLS and CDR2 is YYNGEE. The CDR3 consists of 16 residues. CDR3 bases: TGTGCCAGCAGTCCCCCTGGGCAGGAGGACACCGGGGAGCTGTTTTTT. This gives the protein CASSPPGQEDTGELFF.

This clone was counted between two and nine times. The chain links TRBV6-5 to TRBJ2-1; D is possibly TRBD2 (6 bases). Per germline, CDR1 MNHEY and CDR2 SVGAGI. CDR3 size: 14 residues. Trimming took 8 bases from V and 6 from J, leaving 17 bases between them. In nucleotides, the CDR3 is TGTGCCAGCCAAAGGGAGGCAGCTATCAATGAGCAGTTCTTC. Translated: CASQREAAINEQFF.

This clone was observed a handful of times. The chain couples TRBV11-2 to TRBJ1-5; no reliable D call. The CDR3 sequence is 14 residues long. V dropped 1 base and J dropped 3 bases, with 7 bases sitting between them. Germline assignment: CDR1 SGHAT and CDR2 FQNNGV. In DNA form, the CDR3 reads TGTGCCAGCAGCTTAGGGGATCCCAATCAGCCCCAGCATTTT. Protein product: CASSLGDPNQPQHF. The whole variable domain, filled in from reference TRBV11-2 and TRBJ1-5, reads EAGVAQSPRYKIIEKRQSVAFWCNPISGHATLYWYQQILGQGPKLLIQFQNNGVVDDSQLPKDRFSAERLKGVDSTLKIQPAKLEDSAVYLCASSLGDPNQPQHFGDGTRLSIL.

The V gene is TRBV18, the J gene TRBJ2-1; 9 positions match TRBD2. The trim removed 0 bases at V and 6 bases at J, leaving 12 bases unmatched. Germline loops: CDR1 KGHSH, CDR2 LQKENI. CDR3 length: 18 amino acids. CDR3 loop: CASSPPRGLATAPNEQFF. In DNA form, the CDR3 reads TGTGCCAGCTCACCACCTCGAGGACTAGCGACGGCTCCCAATGAGCAGTTCTTC.